The rows below give T cell receptor beta chains drawn from one sample of a study of blood T cell repertoires in COVID-19. Assay used: immunoSEQ multiplex PCR; TCRdb lists only in-frame clones, some missing. The sample has 190,000 or so clones, roughly four fifths seen once. Sequencing was carried out using PBMCs or T cells enriched from blood (not recorded which). These receptors all come from a man aged 40-49 years who had recovered from COVID-19. Each CDR3 is given with its conserved first and last residue. The D gene is left open where the match is weak. Part of the rows lack a size; the others show once, few, many or a class for expanded clones.

>TRBD2|TRBV15|TRBJ2-3|NA
CATSQRLAGGNTQYF
TGTGCCACCAGCCAGAGACTAGCGGGAGGAAATACGCAGTATTTT
>NA|TRBV28|TRBJ2-7|NA
CASSWGGVFSYEQYF
TGTGCCAGCAGCTGGGGGGGCGTCTTCTCCTACGAGCAGTACTTC
>NA|TRBV6-1|TRBJ1-1|few
CASSEVWYGNTEAFF
TGTGCCAGCAGTGAAGTTTGGTACGGGAACACTGAAGCTTTCTTT
>NA|TRBV6-1|TRBJ1-5|NA
CASSEEMAGAGRNQPQHF
TGTGCCAGCAGTGAAGAGATGGCGGGCGCAGGACGCAATCAGCCCCAGCATTTT
>NA|TRBV25-1|TRBJ2-5|NA
CASSGHREETQYF
TGTGCCAGCAGTGGACACAGGGAAGAGACCCAGTACTTC
>TRBD1|TRBV14|TRBJ1-3|once
CASSRDRGNTIYF
TGTGCCAGCAGCCGGGACAGGGGAAACACCATATATTTT
>NA|TRBV19|TRBJ1-4|NA
CASSNQGTKLFF
TGTGCCAGTAGTAACCAGGGGACAAAACTGTTTTTT
>TRBD2|TRBV27|TRBJ2-1|NA
CASSLRVSGGGWQFF
TGTGCCAGCAGTTTACGAGTCTCCGGGGGGGGTTGGCAGTTCTTC
>TRBD2|TRBV4-2|TRBJ2-1|NA
CASSRAPLAGGSSYNEQFF
TGTGCCAGCAGCCGAGCACCCCTAGCGGGAGGCAGCTCCTACAATGAGCAGTTCTTC
>NA|TRBV11-2|TRBJ1-1|few
CASSFVVAANTEAFF
TGTGCCAGCAGCTTCGTTGTAGCAGCGAACACTGAAGCTTTCTTT
>NA|TRBV4-2|TRBJ1-4|NA
CASSQDREKLFF
TGTGCCAGCAGCCAAGACAGGGAAAAACTGTTTTTT
>NA|TRBV12-3/TRBV12-4|TRBJ1-1|NA
CASSFYLSEAFF
TGTGCCAGCAGTTTTTATCTATCTGAAGCTTTCTTT
>NA|TRBV7-4|TRBJ1-5|few
CASRCRGSNQPQHF
TGTGCCAGCAGGTGCAGGGGAAGCAATCAGCCCCAGCATTTT
>TRBD1|TRBV19|TRBJ1-1|few
CASSIDLDRANEAFF
TGTGCCAGTAGTATAGATCTAGACAGGGCTAATGAAGCTTTCTTT
>TRBD2|TRBV18|TRBJ2-7|NA
CASSPGSGSVGEQYF
TGTGCCAGCTCACCGGGAAGCGGGAGCGTTGGCGAGCAGTACTTC
>TRBD2|TRBV27|TRBJ2-3|NA
CASHGTSGDTQYF
TGTGCCAGCCATGGGACTAGCGGAGATACGCAGTATTTT
>NA|TRBV4-3|TRBJ2-1|NA
CASSQDPSLRNEQFF
TGCGCCAGCAGCCAAGATCCCTCCCTGAGGAATGAGCAGTTCTTC
>NA|TRBV5-1|TRBJ2-1|NA
CASSSGLNYNEQFF
TGCGCCAGCAGCTCGGGACTGAACTACAATGAGCAGTTCTTC
>TRBD2|TRBV7-3|TRBJ2-3|NA
CASSLGTSGGSTDTQYF
TGTGCCAGCAGCCTGGGGACTAGCGGGGGGAGCACAGATACGCAGTATTTT
>TRBD2|TRBV4-2|TRBJ2-1|once
CASSRGLAGLYNEQFF
TGTGCCAGCAGCCGCGGACTAGCGGGCCTTTACAATGAGCAGTTCTTC
>TRBD2|TRBV28|TRBJ2-3|NA
CASLAGGATDTQYF
TGTGCCAGCCTCGCCGGGGGGGCCACAGATACGCAGTATTTT
>NA|TRBV3-1/TRBV3-2|TRBJ1-1|NA
CASSPTPTYTEAFF
TGTGCCAGCAGCCCTACCCCAACTTACACTGAAGCTTTCTTT
>NA|TRBV7-9|TRBJ1-1|NA
CASSAQGKNTEAFF
TGTGCCAGCAGCGCTCAGGGGAAGAACACTGAAGCTTTCTTT
>NA|TRBV18|TRBJ2-5|NA
CASSPPEVTQYF
TGTGCCAGCTCACCCCCAGAGGTGACCCAGTACTTC
>NA|TRBV6-2/TRBV6-3|TRBJ2-1|NA
CASSYSREFQFF
TGTGCCAGCAGTTACTCTCGGGAATTCCAGTTCTTC
>NA|TRBV11-2|TRBJ2-7|NA
CASSLERASNYEQYF
TGTGCCAGCAGCTTAGAACGGGCTAGCAACTACGAGCAGTACTTC
>NA|TRBV5-1|TRBJ2-2|NA
CASSIQGWNTGELFF
TGCGCCAGCAGCATTCAGGGATGGAACACCGGGGAGCTGTTTTTT
>TRBD1|TRBV10-3|TRBJ1-1|NA
CAIRRQGAEKTEAFF
TGTGCCATCAGGCGACAGGGGGCGGAAAAGACTGAAGCTTTCTTT
>NA|TRBV6-5|TRBJ2-6|NA
CASSQNRAGANVLTF
TGTGCCAGCAGTCAAAACAGGGCTGGGGCCAACGTCCTGACTTTC
>TRBD2|TRBV11-3|TRBJ2-1|NA
CASSLLGGPGNEQFF
TGTGCCAGCAGCTTATTGGGAGGGCCTGGAAATGAGCAGTTCTTC
>TRBD1|TRBV28|TRBJ2-7|NA
CASTTEGTGWHEQYF
TGTGCCAGCACCACGGAGGGGACAGGGTGGCACGAGCAGTACTTC
>TRBD2|TRBV15|TRBJ2-1|NA
CATSAGVLNEQFF
TGTGCCACCAGCGCGGGAGTGCTAAATGAGCAGTTCTTC
>NA|TRBV6-2/TRBV6-3|TRBJ1-5|NA
CASSYDSLGQPQHF
TGTGCCAGCAGTTACGACAGTCTTGGGCAGCCCCAGCATTTT
>NA|TRBV4-3|TRBJ1-1|NA
CASSQGVLNTEAFF
TGCGCCAGCAGCCAAGGAGTTCTCAACACTGAAGCTTTCTTT
>NA|TRBV4-2|TRBJ2-5|NA
CASSQEPGKGETQYF
TGTGCCAGCAGCCAAGAGCCAGGGAAGGGGGAGACCCAGTACTTC
>TRBD2|TRBV4-2|TRBJ2-1|few
CASSQDHQTSGLYNEQFF
TGTGCCAGCAGCCAAGATCACCAGACTAGCGGGCTGTACAATGAGCAGTTCTTC
>NA|TRBV12-1|TRBJ2-2|many
CASSFSSGTGELFF
TGTGCCAGCAGCTTTTCTAGCGGCACCGGGGAGCTGTTTTTT
>NA|TRBV19|TRBJ2-1|once
CASSIDAIGGNEQFF
TGTGCCAGTAGTATAGATGCCATCGGGGGCAATGAGCAGTTCTTC
>NA|TRBV7-3|TRBJ2-5|NA
CASSGTGLETQYF
TGTGCCAGCAGCGGAACAGGGTTGGAGACCCAGTACTTC
>TRBD2|TRBV10-2|TRBJ2-7|NA
CASSGLAGSYEQYF
TGCGCCAGCAGCGGACTAGCGGGGTCCTACGAGCAGTACTTC
>NA|TRBV5-4|TRBJ2-6|few
CASSFYASGANVLTF
TGTGCCAGCAGCTTCTACGCCTCTGGGGCCAACGTCCTGACTTTC
>NA|TRBV18|TRBJ2-5|NA
CASSRTEQETQYF
TGTGCCAGCTCAAGGACAGAGCAAGAGACCCAGTACTTC
>TRBD1|TRBV7-2|TRBJ1-1|NA
CASSFGQVAEAFF
TGTGCCAGCAGCTTTGGACAGGTAGCTGAAGCTTTCTTT
>NA|TRBV5-1|TRBJ2-1|NA
CASSLQGRGSYNEQFF
TGCGCCAGCAGCTTGCAGGGGAGGGGCTCCTACAATGAGCAGTTCTTC
>NA|TRBV3-1/TRBV3-2|TRBJ2-7|NA
CASSLPSSYEQYF
TGTGCCAGCAGCCTGCCTAGCTCCTACGAGCAGTACTTC
>NA|TRBV20-1|TRBJ1-2|few
CSASLTNYGYTF
TGCAGTGCTAGTTTAACTAACTATGGCTACACCTTC
>NA|TRBV28|TRBJ1-2|NA
CASSLPGEYGYTF
TGTGCCAGCAGTTTACCAGGGGAATATGGCTACACCTTC
>TRBD1|TRBV11-3|TRBJ1-3|NA
CASSGDRGGNTIYF
TGTGCCAGCAGCGGGGACAGGGGTGGAAACACCATATATTTT
>TRBD1|TRBV30|TRBJ2-7|NA
CAWSEGGQGVFSYEQYF
TGTGCCTGGAGTGAAGGTGGACAGGGGGTTTTCTCGTACGAGCAGTACTTC
>TRBD1|TRBV6-6|TRBJ1-2|NA
CASSLTGGNGYTF
TGTGCCAGCAGTCTGACAGGGGGAAACGGCTACACCTTC
>NA|TRBV27|TRBJ2-7|NA
CASRISTGLEQYF
TGTGCCAGCCGTATCTCGACAGGTCTCGAGCAGTACTTC
>NA|TRBV6-2/TRBV6-3|TRBJ1-2|NA
CASSPVGQTYGYTF
TGTGCCAGCAGCCCAGTCGGACAGACCTATGGCTACACCTTC
>NA|TRBV5-1|TRBJ2-5|NA
CASSLAVQGETQYF
TGCGCCAGCAGCTTGGCCGTACAGGGAGAGACCCAGTACTTC
>NA|TRBV28|TRBJ2-1|NA
CASSSQQGSSYNEQFF
TGTGCCAGCAGTTCCCAACAGGGTAGCTCCTACAATGAGCAGTTCTTC
>TRBD2|TRBV5-1|TRBJ2-1|NA
CASSLSLAGANEQFF
TGCGCCAGCAGCTTAAGTCTAGCGGGAGCCAATGAGCAGTTCTTC
>TRBD1|TRBV3-1/TRBV3-2|TRBJ1-2|NA
CASSRGQGDGYTF
TGTGCCAGCAGCCGGGGCCAGGGGGATGGCTACACCTTC
>TRBD1|TRBV5-4|TRBJ1-1|NA
CASFLGTGDSEAFF
TGTGCCAGCTTCCTAGGGACAGGGGATTCTGAAGCTTTCTTT
>TRBD1|TRBV3-1/TRBV3-2|TRBJ2-7|NA
CASSYGTGGMEQYF
TGTGCCAGCAGCTACGGGACAGGAGGTATGGAGCAGTACTTC
>NA|TRBV5-1|TRBJ1-1|NA
CASSLFSVNTEAFF
TGCGCCAGCAGCTTGTTTTCGGTGAACACTGAAGCTTTCTTT
>TRBD1|TRBV10-3|TRBJ1-1|NA
CAISVGGTGVTEAFF
TGTGCCATCAGTGTTGGCGGGACAGGGGTCACTGAAGCTTTCTTT